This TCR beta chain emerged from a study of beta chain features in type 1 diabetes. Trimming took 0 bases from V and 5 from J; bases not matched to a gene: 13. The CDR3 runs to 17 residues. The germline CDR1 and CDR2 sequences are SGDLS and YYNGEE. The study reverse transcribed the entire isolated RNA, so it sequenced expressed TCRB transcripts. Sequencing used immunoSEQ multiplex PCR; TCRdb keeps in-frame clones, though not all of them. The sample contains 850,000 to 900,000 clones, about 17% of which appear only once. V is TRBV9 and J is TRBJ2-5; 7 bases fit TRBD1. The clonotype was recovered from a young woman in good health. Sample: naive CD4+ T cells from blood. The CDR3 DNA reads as TGTGCCAGCAGCGTAGGCGTTGGCGGAACAGGGGTGGAGACCCAGTACTTC. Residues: CASSVGVGGTGVETQYF.